In this sample, the clone carrying this T cell receptor (beta chain) turned up many times. Its specificity is unknown. Germline CDR1 MDHEN, CDR2 SYDVKM. This CDR3 spans 15 amino acids. Germline trimming cut 5 bases from V and 7 bases from J; bases unmatched to any gene: 11. The sample is drawn from a study of T cells in Graves' hyperthyroidism and ophthalmopathy. TCR beta CDR3 region amplification was performed from RNA transcripts. The study used the HTBI primer set for a first-round RT-PCR of the TCR CDR3. TCRdb processed the multiplex PCR reads anew with MiXCR; each CDR3 protein has one entry. The sample holds about 620,000 distinct CDR3 sequences; roughly 16% are singletons and the top ten take less than 4.5%. General observations from the study: Ophthalmopathy cases were set apart from stable hyperthyroidism by a 13 V-J model.

V is TRBV28 and J is TRBJ2-4, with TRBD2 matching over 7 bases. The sequencing sample was made of blood. The source of this sequence is a woman in her twenties or thirties with Graves' hyperthyroidism. The DNA for the CDR3 is TGTGCCAGCAGTGGGGGGGGTTCTGGTTGGAACATTCAGTACTTC. Translating it yields CASSGGGSGWNIQYF.